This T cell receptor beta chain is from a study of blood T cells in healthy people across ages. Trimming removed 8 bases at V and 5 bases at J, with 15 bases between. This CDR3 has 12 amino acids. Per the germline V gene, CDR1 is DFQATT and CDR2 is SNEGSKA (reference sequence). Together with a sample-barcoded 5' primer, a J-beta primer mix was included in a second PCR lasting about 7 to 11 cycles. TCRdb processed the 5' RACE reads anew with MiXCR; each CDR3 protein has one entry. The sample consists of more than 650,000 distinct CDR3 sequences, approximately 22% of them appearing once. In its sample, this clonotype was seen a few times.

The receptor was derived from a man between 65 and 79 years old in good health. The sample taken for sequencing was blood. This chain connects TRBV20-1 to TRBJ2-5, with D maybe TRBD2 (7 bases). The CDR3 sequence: CSYTRGRETQYF. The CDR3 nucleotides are TGCAGTTATACGCGGGGGCGGGAGACCCAGTACTTC.